This T cell receptor (beta chain) stems from a study of T cells after yellow fever vaccination. Whole-study findings and limits: Although most clonotypes did not, a small share appeared in both CD4 and CD8 compartments.

One entry per CDR3 protein, called by TCRdb with MiXCR from the 5' RACE reads. Of 90,000 to 130,000 distinct CDR3 sequences in the sample, more than 7.5% were seen once. This clonotype was detected ten times or more. The antigen remains undetermined. V was pared by 7 bases and J by 14 bases, with 12 bases between. The germline gives CDR1 SGHVS, CDR2 FQNEAQ. The CDR3 length is 11 residues. The sequencing used CD8+ T cells sorted from PBMCs, collected 45 days after the yellow fever booster vaccination. This TCR came from a man aged 25 to 40 who received the YFV17D yellow fever vaccine. The chain uses TRBV7-8 and TRBJ1-6, with a weak D call TRBD1 (6 bases). The CDR3: CASTGAGALHF. As DNA, the CDR3 is TGTGCCAGCACAGGGGCGGGGGCCCTCCACTTT.